This T cell receptor (beta chain) was found in a study of CD8+CD57+ T cells in acquired aplastic anemia (dated 2018 in TCRdb). Regarding the research as a whole: Extracted DNA from sorted CD4+ and CD8+ cells averaged about 2.9 ug, ranging from roughly 0.2 to 30 ug. Healthy donor samples averaged about 10 million reads for CD4+ and approximately 11 million for CD8+ cells.

TCR repertoires of sorted CD4+ and CD8+ blood T cells from severe aplastic anemia patients and healthy subjects were deep-sequenced in the study. Ficoll-Paque density gradient centrifugation was used to isolate peripheral blood mononuclear cells. Before DNA was extracted, CD4+ and CD8+ T cells were sorted using either FACS or magnetic beads. Study-level results and caveats: Roughly 29 CD8+ CDR3 sequences were found to be shared between patients and controls, but these sequences appeared to be highly expressed in patients and within the immunodominant clones of the patients. No significant difference in CD8+ Simpson's diversity was found between patients and healthy controls (P=0.060).

Genomic DNA served as template for TCR beta VDJ combination and CDR3 sequence profiling. An Illumina HiSeq 2000 was the platform used for TCR repertoire sequencing. On the study's bioinformatics: TRBV/TRBJ rearrangement plots, CDR3 size and DJ length profiles, and Simpson's diversity index were used to evaluate the repertoires. Whichever DNA sequence was most abundant in the deep sequencing data was defined as the immunodominant clone. CDR3 amino acid sequences were screened for sharing across subjects and were compared with published repertoires and the VDJdb database. In TCRdb, the public reads were trimmed at Q25 with fastp and aligned with MiXCR, with productive beta chains retained. A single entry per CDR3 protein holds the most common genes and DNA from its merged rows. TCRdb, not the original authors, processed these V and J calls. This sample gives some 70,000 distinct CDR3 sequences in total; 45% to 55% of them show up just once. Of the sample, around 8% falls within the top ten clones.

After removal of 2 bases from V and 5 bases from J, the junction retains 8 bases not matched to a gene. From the cysteine through the phenylalanine, the CDR3 covers 18 amino acids. Only the CDR3 DNA is retained, 54 bases long and in frame from the first base. The germline V gene gives CDR1 as MGHDK and CDR2 as SYGVNS. Concerning this clonotype: Its antigen remains undetermined. Per-base quality was not reported, and no clone a single base away is much larger than it.

The sequence came from a human donor in good health, serving as a control. The sequenced material came from sorted CD4+, CD8+, or CD8+CD57+ T cells (not recorded which) from PBMCs. The chain uses TRBV25-1 and TRBJ2-1, with 14 bases aligning to TRBD2. The CDR3 amino acid sequence is: CASSENGLAGGLDNEQFF. The DNA sequence is as follows: TGTGCCAGCAGTGAAAACGGACTAGCGGGAGGACTGGACAATGAGCAGTTCTTC.